Presented here are 6 T cell receptor beta chains from one specimen sequenced in a study of blood T cell repertoires in COVID-19. Clones were read by immunoSEQ multiplex PCR, and TCRdb kept only the in-frame ones, dropping some. The table includes about 150,000 clones, 87% detected once. Sequenced material: peripheral blood. The receptors come from a woman aged 50 to 60 with acute or convalescent COVID-19.

The chain has TRBV20-1 and TRBJ1-2; 7 nucleotides agree with TRBD1. Losses at the gene ends were 8 bases for V and 5 bases for J; bases not matched to a gene: 5. There are 11 residues in the CDR3. Germline V gives CDR1 DFQATT, CDR2 SNEGSKA (reference sequence). The CDR3 region has the DNA TGCAGTCCGCAACAGGGGTATGGCTACACCTTC. Protein product: CSPQQGYGYTF.

CDR3 amino acids: CAWSHDRGLGGTEAFF. The CDR3 DNA is TGTGCCTGGAGTCACGACAGGGGCCTGGGGGGCACTGAAGCTTTCTTT. J is TRBJ1-1 and V is TRBV30, with 8 bases lining up with TRBD1. CDR1 and CDR2 (germline): GTSNPN, SVGIG (reference sequence). The CDR3 contains 16 residues. With V trimmed by 2 bases and J by 4 bases, 12 bases remained unmatched.

V gene TRBV7-9 combines with J gene TRBJ2-2; TRBD2 is a possible D gene (6 bases). Trimming removed 3 bases at V and 3 bases at J, with 11 bases between. Per germline, CDR1 SEHNR and CDR2 FQNEAQ (reference sequence). The CDR3 is 15 residues long. This chain's CDR3 is CASSFSRDYTGELFF. The DNA of the CDR3 is TGTGCCAGCAGCTTTTCGCGGGATTACACCGGGGAGCTGTTTTTT.

This clone was found once. V gene TRBV6-2 or TRBV6-3 combines with J gene TRBJ2-1; 13 bases line up with TRBD2. Germline-derived CDR1 and CDR2 are MNHEY and SVGEGT. The CDR3 loop spans 16 amino acids. The J segment lost 9 bases and the V segment lost 5 bases, leaving 10 bases of the junction unmatched. The CDR3 loop reads CASSAQLAGGPSEQFF. The CDR3 DNA follows: TGTGCCAGCAGTGCACAACTAGCGGGGGGGCCTAGTGAGCAGTTCTTC.

This chain connects TRBV7-3 to TRBJ2-5, with 11 bases lining up with TRBD1. The CDR3 is 15 amino acids. In germline, CDR1 is SGHTA, CDR2 FQGTGA. After removal of 5 bases from V and 5 bases from J, the junction contained 7 bases not matched to a gene. The DNA for the CDR3 is TGTGCCAGCAGCCGAGGACAGGGGGCGCCTGAGACCCAGTACTTC. Protein product: CASSRGQGAPETQYF.

V is TRBV19 and J is TRBJ2-5; TRBD2 matches at 14 bases. Germline V gene lookup returns CDR1 LNHDA and CDR2 SQIVND (reference sequence). The CDR3 is made up of 14 amino acids. V was clipped by 10 bases and J by 5 bases; unmatched bases: 6. The CDR3 is CATSGTSGSETQYF. CDR3 sequence (DNA): TGTGCCACCTCCGGGACTAGCGGGAGCGAGACCCAGTACTTC.